The clone carrying this T cell receptor beta chain has just a few counts. TCRdb redid the calling of the 5' RACE reads with MiXCR, one entry per CDR3 protein. This table has approximately 500,000 distinct CDR3 sequences, around a quarter appearing once. These data belong to a study of T-cell memory formation after mild COVID-19. From germline, CDR1 is SGHRS and CDR2 YFSETQ. The CDR3 consists of 15 residues. Trimming removed 3 bases from V and 2 bases from J, with 14 bases in between. The sample consisted of PBMCs or a T cell subset sorted from them (not recorded which). This TCR was sampled from an adult woman who had mild COVID-19 (a few samples of this study predate the infection). Cell type and time point are not known. This chain joins TRBV5-1 and TRBJ1-1; D is possibly TRBD1 (6 bases). The CDR3 here is CASSYGDTKNTEAFF. CDR3 DNA: TGCGCCAGCAGCTACGGGGACACCAAAAACACTGAAGCTTTCTTT. Full variable domain (rest looked up from reference TRBV5-1 and TRBJ1-1): KAGVTQTPRYLIKTRGQQVTLSCSPISGHRSVSWYQQTPGQGLQFLFEYFSETQRNKGNFPGRFSGRQFSNSRSEMNVSTLELGDSALYLCASSYGDTKNTEAFFGQGTRLTVV.